What follows are 24 T cell receptor beta chains derived from one specimen sequenced in a study of blood T cell repertoires in COVID-19. Only in-frame clones appear in the TCRdb table, and some are missing; sequencing was by immunoSEQ multiplex PCR. The sample contains almost 95,000 clones, roughly 70% of which appear only once. The sequencing input was peripheral blood. These receptors all come from a woman between 55 and 75 years old in a cohort sampled during active or convalescent COVID-19.

The chain uses TRBV9 and TRBJ2-1; TRBD2 aligns across 15 bases. V trimming: 3 bases; J trimming: 8 bases; junction bases outside the gene matches: 6. The germline CDR1 and CDR2 sequences are SGDLS and YYNGEE. The CDR3 consists of 16 residues. CDR3 in amino acids: CASSATGLAGGDEQFF. Written as DNA, the CDR3 is TGTGCCAGCAGCGCCACGGGACTAGCGGGGGGTGATGAGCAGTTCTTC.

As DNA, the CDR3 is TGTGCCAGCAGTTGGACTAGCGGACTTGAGCAGTACTTC. This translates into CASSWTSGLEQYF. The rearrangement links TRBV6-2 or TRBV6-3 to TRBJ2-7; 10 bases line up with TRBD2. The trim removed 4 bases at V and 7 bases at J, leaving 4 bases unmatched. Germline CDR1 and CDR2: MNHEY and SVGEGT. The CDR3 length is 13 residues.

This clone qualifies as medium-sized (0.01 to 0.1%). This chain uses TRBV7-9 with TRBJ1-2, with TRBD1 matching 7 bases. The CDR3 extends over 17 amino acids. Trimming took 5 bases from V and 4 from J; bases not matched to a gene: 16. The germline gives CDR1 SEHNR, CDR2 FQNEAQ (reference sequence). CDR3 sequence: CASSPDREGWVFYGYTF. CDR3 coding DNA: TGTGCCAGCAGCCCCGACAGGGAAGGATGGGTTTTCTATGGCTACACCTTC.

This clone was seen ten or more times. The chain combines TRBV2 with TRBJ2-2; TRBD1 is a possible D gene (6 bases). V was pared by 7 bases and J by 4 bases, with 16 bases between. The CDR3 has 15 amino acids. The germline CDR1 and CDR2 sequences are SNHLY and FYNNEI. The CDR3 protein is CASTTDSGGTGELFF. CDR3 sequence (DNA): TGTGCCAGCACGACGGACAGTGGCGGCACCGGGGAGCTGTTTTTT.

CDR3 sequence (DNA): TGCGCCAGCAGCTCCGGGACAGGGGGGACCGGGGAGCTGTTTTTT. Translation: CASSSGTGGTGELFF. The V call is TRBV5-1, the J call TRBJ2-2, with TRBD1 matching over 11 bases. V was clipped by 3 bases and J by 5 bases; unmatched bases: 3. Germline V lookup: CDR1 SGHRS, CDR2 YFSETQ. The CDR3 contains 15 residues.

This rearrangement joins TRBV13 to TRBJ1-1, with TRBD1 identical over 11 bases. The V gene end was trimmed by 4 bases and the J gene end by 2 bases; junction bases not matched to a gene: 6. CDR1 is PRHDT and CDR2 is FYEKMQ in the germline V gene (reference sequence). The CDR3 sequence is 16 residues long. CDR3 region: CASSYRTGGGNTEAFF. CDR3 DNA sequence: TGTGCCAGCAGCTACCGGACAGGGGGCGGAAACACTGAAGCTTTCTTT. Full variable domain (rest looked up from reference TRBV13 and TRBJ1-1): AAGVIQSPRHLIKEKRETATLKCYPIPRHDTVYWYQQGPGQDPQFLISFYEKMQSDKGSIPDRFSAQQFSDYHSELNMSSLELGDSALYFCASSYRTGGGNTEAFFGQGTRLTVV.

The chain links TRBV2 to TRBJ2-5; D may be TRBD1 (5 bases). The ends were cut back, 6 bases at V and 5 bases at J, with 22 bases in the middle. The CDR3 contains 16 residues. The germline V gene encodes CDR1 SNHLY and CDR2 FYNNEI. CDR3: CASSPYRSRVSETQYF. The CDR3 bases are TGTGCCAGCAGCCCTTACAGGTCTCGGGTGAGCGAGACCCAGTACTTC.

This clone was seen a handful of times. V and J are TRBV9 and TRBJ2-3, with 7 bases matching TRBD1. J was trimmed by 1 base and V by 1 base; bases with no gene match: 6. This CDR3 is built from 16 residues. Germline assignment: CDR1 SGDLS and CDR2 YYNGEE. The CDR3, as DNA: TGTGCCAGCAGCGTAAGAGGGGGCAGGGGCACAGATACGCAGTATTTT. It translates to CASSVRGGRGTDTQYF.

The chain uses TRBV7-8 and TRBJ2-3; 9 bases line up with TRBD1. Losses at the gene ends were 5 bases for V and 1 base for J; bases not matched to a gene: 7. This CDR3 contains 16 residues. Per the germline V gene, CDR1 is SGHVS and CDR2 is FQNEAQ. The DNA for the CDR3 is TGTGCCAGCAGCCCAAAGGGACAGGGTGGCACAGATACGCAGTATTTT. This encodes CASSPKGQGGTDTQYF.

The chain combines TRBV11-1 with TRBJ2-7; 8 positions match TRBD1. The CDR3 is made up of 16 amino acids. Trimming removed 1 base from V and 1 base from J; junction bases left unmatched: 6. The germline V gene encodes CDR1 SGHAT and CDR2 FQDESV (reference sequence). The chain's CDR3 is CASSLGTGGFSYEQYF. Written as DNA, the CDR3 is TGTGCCAGCAGCTTAGGAACAGGGGGGTTTTCCTACGAGCAGTACTTC.

The chain is built from TRBV10-3 and TRBJ2-5; tentatively, D is TRBD1 (6 bases). Per the germline V gene, CDR1 is ENHRY and CDR2 is SYGVKD. Between the trimmed V and J ends, which lost 10 bases and 5 bases, there was a span of 11 bases. The CDR3 is 11 amino acids. The CDR3 coding sequence is TGTGCCACGCGGACAGCCGAGACCCAGTACTTC. It is translated as CATRTAETQYF.

The chain combines TRBV24-1 with TRBJ2-7; 9 positions match TRBD1. Looked up from germline, CDR1 is KGHDR and CDR2 is SFDVKD. This CDR3 contains 15 residues. With V trimmed by 7 bases and J by 1 base, 7 bases remained unmatched. As DNA, the CDR3 is TGTGCCACCAGCGACCCCGGGACAGGGTCCTACGAGCAGTACTTC. Translation: CATSDPGTGSYEQYF.

At least ten counts were recorded for this clone. The rearrangement joins TRBV30 to TRBJ1-3; tentative D call: TRBD1 (6 bases). The V gene lost 2 bases and the J gene lost 11 bases, with 13 bases spanning the gap. The CDR3 consists of 12 residues. Germline assignment: CDR1 GTSNPN and CDR2 SVGIG (reference sequence). In nucleotides, the CDR3 is TGTGCCTGGAGTCGCCAGGGGAGCGCCATATATTTT. This translates into CAWSRQGSAIYF.

This rearrangement joins TRBV19 to TRBJ2-7, with D perhaps matching TRBD1 (5 bases). Germline CDR1 LNHDA, CDR2 SQIVND (reference sequence). The CDR3 extends over 13 amino acids. V shed 7 bases and J shed 2 bases, with 12 bases lying between them. The CDR3 is CASTPGPPYEQYF. CDR3 DNA: TGTGCCAGTACTCCAGGGCCCCCCTACGAGCAGTACTTC.

This clone was seen just once. This chain joins TRBV4-1 and TRBJ2-1, with 8 nucleotides matching TRBD2. After removal of 0 bases from V and 8 bases from J, the junction contained 9 bases not matched to a gene. This CDR3 contains 16 residues. The germline V gene encodes CDR1 MGHRA and CDR2 YSYEKL. The DNA of the CDR3 is TGCGCCAGCAGCCAAGAAATCCGCGGGGGGCTTTATGAGCAGTTCTTC. Encoded protein: CASSQEIRGGLYEQFF.

The J gene is TRBJ1-5, the V gene TRBV7-8, with 7 bases matching TRBD1. The V and J ends lost 1 base and 0 bases, in that order; junction bases with no gene match: 6. This CDR3 comprises 17 residues. The germline gives CDR1 SGHVS, CDR2 FQNEAQ. The chain's CDR3 is CASSLGAGGHSNQPQHF. The DNA for the CDR3 is TGTGCCAGCAGCTTAGGGGCAGGGGGTCATAGCAATCAGCCCCAGCATTTT.

A single count supports this clone. The chain joins TRBV29-1 to TRBJ2-7; TRBD1 aligns across 9 bases. This CDR3 contains 15 residues. Germline CDR1 reads SQVTM; CDR2 reads ANQGSEA. Unmatched junction bases numbered 12, after V lost 5 bases and J lost 4 bases. This CDR3 is CSVSPGGQGWYEQYF. In DNA, the CDR3 is TGCAGCGTTTCCCCCGGGGGACAGGGTTGGTACGAGCAGTACTTC.

The V call is TRBV19, the J call TRBJ2-2, with a tentative D call TRBD2 (6 bases). CDR3 length equals 17 residues. Germline V gene data show CDR1 as LNHDA and CDR2 as SQIVND (reference sequence). Trimming shortened V by 6 bases and J by 4 bases, and 21 bases separated the two germline ends. CDR3 nucleotides: TGTGCCAGTAGATGGGGAGGTGTCCGCGGCCCCACCGGGGAGCTGTTTTTT. Its translation: CASRWGGVRGPTGELFF.

This clone was observed a few times. The chain joins TRBV18 to TRBJ2-7; D unresolved. The CDR3 has 15 residues. Trimming left V 2 bases short and J 6 bases short, with 17 bases between. CDR1 and CDR2 from the germline V gene are KGHSH and LQKENI. CDR3 sequence (DNA): TGTGCCAGCTCACCAAACCCCGGTGATCCGGGCGAGCAGTACTTC. Protein product: CASSPNPGDPGEQYF.

The rearrangement uses TRBV6-5 and TRBJ2-2; D gene uncertain. Trimming removed 3 bases from V and 4 bases from J, with 9 bases in between. Germline V gene data show CDR1 as MNHEY and CDR2 as SVGAGI. The CDR3 is 14 residues long. For the CDR3, the DNA is TGTGCCAGCAGTTATGCAGTTTTCACCGGGGAGCTGTTTTTT. It is translated as CASSYAVFTGELFF.

This chain uses TRBV5-5 with TRBJ2-5; no clear D gene. The CDR3 length is 13 residues. Germline lookup yields CDR1 SGHKS and CDR2 YYEKEE (reference sequence). V shed 0 bases and J shed 2 bases, with 5 bases lying between them. The CDR3 loop reads CASSLAVQETQYF. The CDR3 nucleotides read TGTGCCAGCAGCTTGGCGGTTCAAGAGACCCAGTACTTC.

J is TRBJ2-2 and V is TRBV5-1; D is unresolved. This CDR3 spans 16 amino acids. Trimming took 4 bases from V and 2 from J, leaving 15 bases between them. Germline CDR1 and CDR2: SGHRS and YFSETQ. In nucleotides, the CDR3 is TGCGCCAGCAGCCCGTCTATCCAAGCTAACACCGGGGAGCTGTTTTTT. Amino acid sequence: CASSPSIQANTGELFF.

This clone has just a few counts. The rearrangement joins TRBV19 to TRBJ2-7; TRBD1 matches 11 bases. Per the germline V gene, CDR1 is LNHDA and CDR2 is SQIVND (reference sequence). V shed 3 bases, J shed 2 bases, and the junction held 9 bases outside the gene matches. The CDR3 totals 17 residues. CDR3 coding DNA: TGTGCCAGTAGTATCTCCTGGGGGACAGGGGGTACCTACGAGCAGTACTTC. It translates to CASSISWGTGGTYEQYF.

This clone appeared a few times. The chain links TRBV3-1 (or the pseudogene TRBV3-2) to TRBJ2-3, with TRBD2 matching 11 bases. The germline gives CDR1 LGHDT, CDR2 YNNKEL (reference sequence). Unmatched junction bases numbered 7, after V lost 4 bases and J lost 1 base. The CDR3 has 17 residues. The CDR3: CASSPKPSGGRTDTQYF. CDR3 DNA sequence: TGTGCCAGCAGCCCTAAACCTAGCGGGGGGCGCACAGATACGCAGTATTTT.